This TCR beta chain was retrieved from a study of blood T cell repertoires in COVID-19. Participants had their cohort set by participant-reported clinical history. The recovered donors of Cohort 3 showed two negative PCRs, clearance, or symptom resolution. Germline V CDR1 and CDR2: MNHNY, SVGAGI (reference sequence). Trimming stripped 2 bases from V and 5 bases from J, with 10 bases between. This CDR3 comprises 14 residues. Clones were read by immunoSEQ multiplex PCR, and TCRdb kept only the in-frame ones, dropping some. The profile shows around 300,000 clones, 90% of them singletons. This receptor was obtained from a woman in her 30s who had recovered from COVID-19. The sequenced sample was PBMCs or T cells enriched from blood (not recorded which). The chain links TRBV6-6 to TRBJ2-1; maybe TRBD2 (6 bases). The CDR3, as DNA: TGTGCCAGCAGTTACGCCGGGACTCACAATGAGCAGTTCTTC. Its translation is CASSYAGTHNEQFF.